This T cell receptor (beta chain) was sequenced in a study of identical twins (dated by TCRdb to between 2015 and 2016). Background on the whole study: To test whether fetal clonotypes persist, the study used deep sequencing on TCR alpha and beta repertoires from monozygotic twins, unrelated adults of various ages, and cord blood. To rule out contamination, the twin experiments were replicated at different times with different library preparation protocols. The research as a whole found: Compared with coincidental sharing between unrelated individuals, an excess of low generation-probability sequences was observed among out-of-frame TCR alpha sequences shared between twins. Invariant T cells such as MAIT and iNKT could partly confound zero-insertion analyses, though diverse VJ usage argued against this for most clonotypes. Abundant cord blood beta clonotypes had fewer insertions, young adult naive repertoires showed a similar but weaker trend, and memory repertoires showed no such trend. Because the same donors could not be followed over many years, the conclusions depended on cross-sectional statistical analysis. Excess twin sharing in beta out-of-frame sequences was weaker because fewer shared sequences lowered the signal-to-noise ratio. Out-of-frame TCR alpha sharing in monozygotic twins was systematically underestimated by recombination models, whereas sharing between unrelated individuals was in agreement with the recombination models.

The library was made by 5' RACE. Instrument used: Illumina HiSeq 2000. A universal primer binding site was added through template switching, and the final cDNA carried a unique molecular identifier so that TCR cDNA molecules could be counted accurately. Specific primers in the conserved constant-segment region were used to synthesize first-strand cDNA for TCR alpha and beta chains. To control for contamination, every cDNA library carried two barcodes: a SMART-Mk sample barcode plus Illumina barcodes. TruSeq adapter sequences along with Illumina sample barcodes were introduced in two successive PCR steps. Sequencing of the TCR alpha and beta cDNA libraries was done on the Illumina HiSeq platform using custom primers. Per the authors' processing: MiGEC was used to process raw reads and extract unique molecular identifiers, and MiXCR was used to find CDR3 positions. For each individual, recombination models were inferred using an EM algorithm with the repgenHMM and IGoR tools. The tcR package in R was used for shared clonotype analysis, with sharing normalized by the product of cloneset sizes. To study raw recombination without the effects of thymic and clonal selection, out-of-frame nonproductive sequences were analyzed. In-frame beta chains were kept once TCRdb had trimmed the public reads at Q25 with fastp and called clones with MiXCR. For every CDR3 protein sequence, its rows merge into one entry that carries the most common genes and DNA. These V and J calls derive from TCRdb rather than the authors' analysis. The sample profile shows about 690,000 distinct CDR3 sequences; around 20% of them were found once. The leading ten clones occupy 4.3% of the sample.

On this clonotype itself: Its antigen has not been determined. The input lacks base qualities; no much larger clone sits a single base away.

Every donor in the study was a healthy Caucasian. Three pairs of female monozygotic twins, all aged roughly 18 to 29 years, were included in the twin cohort. Peripheral blood mononuclear cells were used as the source from which RNA for TCR libraries was isolated. Inclusive of the bounding cysteine and phenylalanine, the CDR3 is 14 residues long. Only the CDR3 DNA stays, 42 bases, in frame from base 1. V is shortened by 6 bases, J by 10 bases, and the region joining them spans 19 bases. Based on the germline V gene (reference sequence), the CDR1 and CDR2 sequences are SEHNR and FQNEAQ. These sequences were also reported in another study, on T cells expressing NK-cell markers. The other study reports the following: TCR beta-chain repertoires were profiled in sorted CD3+CD56+NKG2C+, CD3+CD56+NKG2C- and CD3+CD56-NKG2C+ T-cell subsets from about 8 donors. Among the eight sequenced donors, seven were HCMV-seropositive and one was HCMV-seronegative. In several experiments an anti-gammadeltaTCR antibody was added to restrict sorting to alphabetaTCR-expressing T cells. In several donors, the dominant CD3+CD56+NKG2C+ clonotypes were among the top 10 CD8+ clonotypes and accounted for about 1.0-7.0% of CD8+ T cells. Those dominant clonotypes were again the most abundant among CD3+CD56-NKG2C+ cells in a handful of donors, at roughly 28.3-60.1%. Whether the expanded NKG2C-expressing T cell clones were specific for HCMV antigens remained unclear. Randomly selected healthy volunteers, three men and five women, were used as the eight sequenced donors. A commercial ELISA kit detecting HCMV-specific IgG in serum was used to determine HCMV serostatus. Bulk peripheral blood T-cell repertoires were additionally sequenced from unsorted PBMC for over 5 donors. MIGEC was used to demultiplex reads and group reads by UMI, and MiTCR was used to assemble and quantify clonotypes. To exclude erroneous sequences, only TCR cDNA sequences supported by at least two reads were retained. The tcR package was used for downstream repertoire analysis, with clonotypes matched between fractions based on CDR3 nucleotide sequence plus V segment. VDJmatch was used to annotate antigen specificity against VDJdb, with one amino acid substitution allowed in CDR3.

The V and J genes are TRBV7-9 and TRBJ2-1; the D gene cannot be resolved reliably. The TCR sequence derives from a woman aged 18 to 35 in good health. Source material: PBMCs. The CDR3 protein sequence reads: CASSHTNGLLEQFF. The nucleotide sequence is given as TGTGCCAGCAGTCATACTAACGGCCTCCTCGAGCAGTTCTTC.